This section outlines one TCR beta chain sequence together with its context. This entry is derived from a study of neoadjuvant nivolumab and ipilimumab in lung cancer. The length of the CDR3 is 16 residues. V was shortened by 2 bases and J by 7 bases, with 20 bases between the two germline ends. CDR1 MNHNS and CDR2 SASEGT come from the germline V gene. Sequencing used immunoSEQ multiplex PCR; TCRdb keeps in-frame clones, though not all of them. Of under 50,000 clones in the sample, roughly 89% were seen once. The source material was blood, sampled before neoadjuvant nivolumab, alone or with ipilimumab. The sequence came from an adult with non-small cell lung cancer. Some clones in this sample may be carry-over from other donors' samples. This chain joins TRBV6-1 and TRBJ1-2; D is uncertain. The CDR3 loop is CASSELGWPQERGYTF. CDR3 DNA: TGTGCCAGCAGTGAACTTGGGTGGCCCCAGGAACGTGGCTACACCTTC.